The 4 T cell receptor beta chains below come from one sample, sequenced in a study of post-analysis software for immune sequencing data. Study conclusions and caveats: Among four or five TRBV segments more frequent in patients than controls were TRBV5-6, TRBV5-1 and TRBV20-1.

Each TCR beta cDNA library carried unique molecular identifiers. TCRdb fed the PCR reads into MiXCR, producing one record per CDR3 protein. The sample has 250,000 to 300,000 distinct CDR3 sequences, roughly a third seen once. The antigens of these receptors remain unknown. Sequencing was done on a sample of blood. Source of these receptors: a girl aged 5 to 17 with multiple sclerosis.

As to this clonotype: Just one base apart from a much larger clone, this may be a read error. The rearrangement joins TRBV7-2 to TRBJ2-5; D perhaps matches TRBD1 (5 bases). Germline V gives CDR1 SGHTA, CDR2 FQGNSA. The CDR3 has 14 residues. V lost 3 bases and J 11 bases, leaving 19 bases between the germline ends. DNA of the CDR3: TGTGCCAGCAGCTTGGGGCCTCTCCGCAATGAGCAGTACTTC. It yields the protein CASSLGPLRNEQYF.

This clonotype was detected ten times or more. The chain recombines TRBV18 with TRBJ2-3; the match to TRBD2 covers 9 bases. Germline-derived CDR1 and CDR2 are KGHSH and LQKENI. The CDR3 loop spans 16 amino acids. V trimming: 2 bases; J trimming: 2 bases; junction bases outside the gene matches: 5. The CDR3, as DNA: TGTGCCAGCTCACCATTCATAGCGGGAGACACAGATACGCAGTATTTT. As protein: CASSPFIAGDTDTQYF.

This clonotype has a single count. This rearrangement joins TRBV7-9 to TRBJ2-5, with D hard to call. The CDR3 is 13 amino acids. Germline V gene data show CDR1 as SEHNR and CDR2 as FQNEAQ (reference sequence). Trimming removed 3 bases from V and 5 bases from J, with 10 bases in between. The CDR3 DNA sequence: TGTGCCAGCAGCTTTATCCAAGTGGAGACCCAGTACTTC. Translating gives CASSFIQVETQYF.

In the case of this clonotype: A read error may be the cause here, since a much bigger clone is one base away. The V call is TRBV5-6, the J call TRBJ2-1, with TRBD2 identical over 10 bases. This CDR3 comprises 17 residues. Germline V lookup: CDR1 SGHDT, CDR2 YYEEEE. In DNA, the CDR3 is TGTGCCAGCAGCCCCACTTTAGCGGGAGGCCAATACAATGAGCCGTTCTTC. Residues: CASSPTLAGGQYNEPFF.